The 32 T cell receptor beta chains in this list originate from one sample, sequenced in a study of blood T cell repertoires in COVID-19. TCRdb's table, derived via immunoSEQ multiplex PCR, lists solely in-frame clones and lacks some. This sample has about 240,000 clones, with roughly four fifths found just once. Sequences were obtained from peripheral blood. These receptors were obtained from a young man who had recovered from COVID-19.

This chain uses TRBV12-3 or TRBV12-4 with TRBJ2-7; 7 bases agree with TRBD1. The length of the CDR3 is 13 residues. V lost 4 bases and J lost 0; bases outside the gene matches: 0. The CDR3 reads CASSWDSSYEQYV. The CDR3 region has the DNA TGTGCCAGCAGTTGGGACAGCTCCTACGAGCAGTACGTC.

The V gene is TRBV10-3, the J gene TRBJ2-3; no clear D. The CDR3 is 18 amino acids. Germline V lookup: CDR1 ENHRY, CDR2 SYGVKD. V was cut by 4 bases and J by 0 bases, with 20 bases left in between. CDR3 nucleotides: TGTGCCATCAGTGCTTTTCCGTCTGTAACTACTAGCACAGATACGCAGTATTTT. Amino acids: CAISAFPSVTTSTDTQYF.

V and J are TRBV4-2 and TRBJ1-1; the match to TRBD1 covers 8 bases. V gave up 4 bases and J gave up 4 bases; unmatched junction bases: 11. CDR3 length: 16 amino acids. CDR1 and CDR2 from the germline V gene are LGHNA and YNFKEQ. The CDR3 region is CASSPHNRQGITEAFF. The CDR3 nucleotides read TGTGCCAGCAGCCCCCATAACCGACAGGGGATCACTGAAGCTTTCTTT.

The chain joins TRBV7-9 to TRBJ2-3; 13 bases fit TRBD2. The trim removed 5 bases at V and 1 base at J, leaving 3 bases unmatched. Looked up from germline, CDR1 is SEHNR and CDR2 is FQNEAQ (reference sequence). The CDR3 runs to 16 residues. CDR3 loop: CASSQTSGGGTDTQYF. CDR3 in DNA: TGTGCCAGCAGCCAAACTAGCGGGGGGGGCACAGATACGCAGTATTTT.

This sequence joins TRBV2 and TRBJ1-2; D is possibly TRBD1 (5 bases). Trimming cost V 9 bases and J 4 bases, with 18 bases left between them. The germline CDR1 and CDR2 sequences are SNHLY and FYNNEI. The CDR3 has 14 residues. CDR3 region: CASLIQGRLYGYTF. As DNA, the CDR3 is TGTGCCAGTCTGATCCAGGGAAGGCTCTATGGCTACACCTTC. The full variable domain, completed using reference TRBV2 and TRBJ1-2, is EPEVTQTPSHQVTQMGQEVILRCVPISNHLYFYWYRQILGQKVEFLVSFYNNEISEKSEIFDDQFSVERPDGSNFTLKIRSTKLEDSAMYFCASLIQGRLYGYTFGSGTRLTVV.

This clone was found once. The CDR3 nucleotides are TGTGCCAGCAGTTACAGGGAAAGGTTCACCGGGGAGCTGTTTTTT. Translating gives CASSYRERFTGELFF. The chain recombines TRBV7-9 with TRBJ2-2, with D possibly TRBD1 on 6 matching bases. Trimming removed 6 bases at V and 4 bases at J, with 15 bases between. The CDR3 consists of 15 residues. Germline-derived CDR1 and CDR2 are SEHNR and FQNEAQ (reference sequence).

This chain connects TRBV12-3 or TRBV12-4 to TRBJ2-3; no clear D gene. Trimming cost V 6 bases and J 0 bases, with 7 bases left between them. The CDR3 sequence is 13 residues long. The CDR3 protein is CASSSTSTDTQYF. The DNA of the CDR3 is TGTGCCAGCAGCTCGACTAGCACAGATACGCAGTATTTT.

The CDR3: CASSQTGTVGYTF. The CDR3 DNA follows: TGCGCCAGCAGCCAAACAGGGACAGTTGGCTACACCTTC. The V gene is TRBV4-1, the J gene TRBJ1-2; TRBD1 matches at 7 bases. V lost 2 bases and J lost 7; bases outside the gene matches: 4. Germline loops: CDR1 MGHRA, CDR2 YSYEKL. The CDR3 sequence is 13 residues long.

The CDR3 DNA sequence: TGTGCCAGCAGCCCAAACGGACAGCCGAACACTGAAGCTTTCTTT. Translated: CASSPNGQPNTEAFF. The gene calls are TRBV9 and TRBJ1-1, with a weak D call TRBD1 (6 bases). The V and J ends lost 4 bases and 1 base respectively, with 14 bases between them. CDR3 size: 15 residues. The germline gives CDR1 SGDLS, CDR2 YYNGEE.

The CDR3 spells CASSQQGRGTKNIQYF. The CDR3 bases are TGTGCCAGCTCGCAACAGGGACGGGGTACCAAAAACATTCAGTACTTC. This sequence joins TRBV18 and TRBJ2-4; D is possibly TRBD1 (6 bases). Trimming stripped 6 bases from V and 2 bases from J, with 17 bases between. Germline CDR1 reads KGHSH; CDR2 reads LQKENI. The CDR3 is 16 amino acids.

This sequence joins TRBV4-1 and TRBJ1-5, with D perhaps TRBD1 (6 bases). The CDR3 runs 17 residues. Trimming left V 4 bases short and J 2 bases short, with 18 bases between. Looked up from germline, CDR1 is MGHRA and CDR2 is YSYEKL. The CDR3 DNA reads TGCGCCAGCAGCCTGCGCCCACAGGGATCGGGCAATCAGCCCCAGCATTTT. It codes for CASSLRPQGSGNQPQHF.

The V gene is TRBV10-2, the J gene TRBJ2-3, with 9 bases fitting TRBD2. With V trimmed by 4 bases and J by 0 bases, 2 bases remained unmatched. CDR3 size: 15 residues. Germline CDR1 and CDR2: WSHSY and SAAADI. This CDR3 reads CASSAAGGSTDTQYF. For the CDR3, the DNA is TGCGCCAGCAGTGCCGCGGGGGGGAGCACAGATACGCAGTATTTT.

V and J are TRBV3-1 (or the pseudogene TRBV3-2) and TRBJ1-2, with a weak D call TRBD1 (5 bases). Trimming stripped 6 bases from V and 1 base from J, with 15 bases between. The CDR3 covers 15 residues. The germline V gene encodes CDR1 LGHDT and CDR2 YNNKEL (reference sequence). CDR3 residues: CASRRGSDSNYGYTF. CDR3 sequence (DNA): TGTGCCAGCAGAAGGGGATCTGACAGTAACTATGGCTACACCTTC.

This clone was seen only once. This chain connects TRBV5-1 to TRBJ2-1, with D tentatively TRBD1 (5 bases). V dropped 0 bases and J dropped 6 bases, with 7 bases sitting between them. The CDR3 loop spans 13 amino acids. In germline, CDR1 is SGHRS, CDR2 YFSETQ. CDR3 bases: TGCGCCAGCAGCTTGGGACAGCTCAATGAGCAGTTCTTC. It codes for CASSLGQLNEQFF.

The chain combines TRBV14 with TRBJ1-2, with D possibly TRBD1 on 5 matching bases. There are 16 residues in the CDR3. The ends were cut back, 3 bases at V and 7 bases at J, with 21 bases in the middle. Per germline, CDR1 SGHDN and CDR2 FVKESK. The CDR3 here is CASSHYPDGRGSGYTF. The CDR3, as DNA: TGTGCCAGCAGCCACTATCCAGACGGGAGGGGAAGTGGCTACACCTTC.

This clone was observed a handful of times. This chain joins TRBV7-9 and TRBJ2-5, with TRBD2 as a possible D gene (6 bases). The CDR3 is 13 amino acids. Trimming removed 3 bases from V and 4 bases from J, with 9 bases in between. CDR1 is SEHNR and CDR2 is FQNEAQ in the germline V gene (reference sequence). Here the CDR3 reads CASSLGGSETQYF. CDR3 coding DNA: TGTGCCAGCAGCTTGGGGGGATCAGAGACCCAGTACTTC.

The chain combines TRBV3-1 (or the pseudogene TRBV3-2) with TRBJ2-7; 9 nucleotides match TRBD2. Germline CDR1 is LGHDT and CDR2 is YNNKEL (reference sequence). This CDR3 has 15 amino acids. Unmatched junction bases numbered 9, after V lost 3 bases and J lost 6 bases. Here the CDR3 DNA reads TGTGCCAGCAGCCAGGCGGCGGGGGGGCGAGTCGAGCAGTACTTC. It codes for CASSQAAGGRVEQYF.

The V gene is TRBV7-2, the J gene TRBJ2-3; 7 nucleotides line up with TRBD2. Germline V gene sequence: CDR1 SGHTA, CDR2 FQGNSA. V dropped 3 bases and J dropped 2; count of bases not matched to a gene: 2. This CDR3 is 14 amino acids long. CDR3 DNA sequence: TGTGCCAGCAGCTTGGGAGGGTACACAGATACGCAGTATTTT. It codes for CASSLGGYTDTQYF.

This chain joins TRBV5-1 and TRBJ1-1, with D tentatively TRBD1 (5 bases). Germline assignment: CDR1 SGHRS and CDR2 YFSETQ. The CDR3 spans 17 residues. The V end lost 4 bases, the J end lost 1 base, and 20 bases lay between the germline ends. CDR3 residues: CASSKLGEGRQNTEAFF. The CDR3 coding sequence is TGCGCCAGCAGCAAACTCGGGGAGGGACGGCAGAACACTGAAGCTTTCTTT.

The chain couples TRBV6-2 or TRBV6-3 to TRBJ1-5; D might be TRBD1 (5 bases). Germline lookup yields CDR1 MNHEY and CDR2 SVGEGT. V was pared by 5 bases and J by 1 base, with 12 bases between. CDR3 size: 15 residues. CDR3 loop: CASSVSGASNQPQHF. CDR3 nucleotide sequence: TGTGCCAGCAGTGTCAGTGGGGCAAGCAATCAGCCCCAGCATTTT.

The genes are TRBV5-6 and TRBJ2-6; D not certain. Germline lookup yields CDR1 SGHDT and CDR2 YYEEEE. V was cut by 4 bases and J by 4 bases, with 15 bases left in between. The CDR3 has 16 amino acids. CDR3 protein: CASSTTRVRGANVLTF. The CDR3 DNA is TGTGCCAGCAGCACTACCCGGGTCCGGGGGGCCAACGTCCTGACTTTC.

This chain links TRBV28 with TRBJ2-1; 10 nucleotides align to TRBD2. V shed 4 bases and J 0 bases; nucleotides not matched to a gene: 15. Germline-derived CDR1 and CDR2 are MDHEN and SYDVKM. The CDR3 contains 20 residues. CDR3 region: CASSSLIAGGYFSSYNEQFF. In DNA, the CDR3 is TGTGCCAGCAGTTCCCTCATAGCGGGGGGTTACTTCAGCTCCTACAATGAGCAGTTCTTC.

The chain employs TRBV12-3 or TRBV12-4 and TRBJ1-1; D gene unclear. V lost 5 bases to trimming and J lost 10 bases, with 17 bases between them. This CDR3 is built from 13 residues. The CDR3 protein is CASSPSRVRRAFF. DNA for the CDR3: TGTGCCAGCAGTCCCTCTCGGGTGCGGCGAGCTTTCTTT.

This clone has a single count. The genes are TRBV5-1 and TRBJ2-5, with TRBD2 matching 9 bases. Germline CDR1 reads SGHRS; CDR2 reads YFSETQ. With V trimmed by 0 bases and J by 14 bases, 2 bases remained unmatched. The CDR3 runs 11 residues. The CDR3 region is CASSLDGTSYF. CDR3 DNA sequence: TGCGCCAGCAGCTTGGATGGGACTAGCTACTTC.

This chain uses TRBV5-1 with TRBJ2-1; 8 nucleotides agree with TRBD2. The CDR3 sequence is 14 residues long. The ends lost 7 bases at V and 3 bases at J; junction bases unmatched: 6. The germline CDR1 and CDR2 sequences are SGHRS and YFSETQ. The CDR3 region has the DNA TGCGCCAGCGGAGAGCGGGGGTTCTACAATGAGCAGTTCTTC. Its translation is CASGERGFYNEQFF.

This sequence joins TRBV15 and TRBJ2-7, with TRBD1 as a possible D gene (7 bases). The germline V and J ends were trimmed by 1 base and 3 bases, with 22 bases remaining between them. The germline CDR1 and CDR2 sequences are LNHNV and YYDKDF (reference sequence). CDR3 length: 18 residues. Here the CDR3 DNA reads TGTGCCACCAGCAGAGTAAGGAGGGGGCAGGTCCGGGTCTACGAGCAGTACGTC. Protein: CATSRVRRGQVRVYEQYV.

The chain is built from TRBV4-1 and TRBJ2-3; D may be TRBD2 (6 bases). V shed 1 base and J shed 4 bases, with 21 bases lying between them. CDR1 and CDR2 (germline): MGHRA, YSYEKL. The length of the CDR3 is 18 residues. The CDR3 loop is CASSQAPGDSVFPDTQYF. In DNA, the CDR3 is TGCGCCAGCAGCCAAGCTCCTGGGGACTCCGTCTTTCCAGATACGCAGTATTTT.

The chain carries TRBV4-1 and TRBJ2-2; TRBD2 matches at 8 bases. Trimming cost V 3 bases and J 4 bases; bases outside gene matches: 1. The germline CDR1 and CDR2 sequences are MGHRA and YSYEKL. The CDR3 extends over 14 amino acids. CDR3 loop: CASSHLAGTGELFF. The CDR3 DNA sequence: TGCGCCAGCAGCCACCTAGCGGGCACCGGGGAGCTGTTTTTT.

The rearrangement links TRBV5-1 to TRBJ1-2; D unclear. V lost 0 bases and J 2 bases, leaving 8 bases between the germline ends. Germline CDR1 is SGHRS and CDR2 is YFSETQ. The CDR3 runs 14 residues. For the CDR3, the DNA is TGCGCCAGCAGCTTGGGTCCGGGGAACTATGGCTACACCTTC. Residues: CASSLGPGNYGYTF.

The rearrangement links TRBV7-6 to TRBJ2-6; 10 nucleotides line up with TRBD1. CDR1 and CDR2 from the germline V gene are SGHVS and FNYEAQ. CDR3 size: 18 residues. Trimming cost V 4 bases and J 1 base; bases outside gene matches: 7. The CDR3 here is CASSSRGTGVSGANVLTF. For the CDR3, the DNA is TGTGCCAGCAGCTCGAGAGGGACAGGGGTTTCTGGGGCCAACGTCCTGACTTTC.

The chain employs TRBV12-5 and TRBJ2-4, with 8 bases lining up with TRBD2. V shed 2 bases, J shed 6 bases, and the junction held 18 bases outside the gene matches. Germline lookup yields CDR1 LGHNT and CDR2 FRNRAP. The CDR3 totals 19 residues. The CDR3 DNA reads TGTGCTAGTGGTTTGTTCCCCTCCTTATTGCGGGGGGTGGGAAACATTCAGTACTTC. Protein: CASGLFPSLLRGVGNIQYF.

This clone occurred once. The rearrangement links TRBV5-6 to TRBJ2-7; maybe TRBD2 (6 bases). CDR1 is SGHDT and CDR2 is YYEEEE in the germline V gene. This CDR3 has 15 amino acids. The V and J ends lost 0 bases and 5 bases respectively, with 15 bases between them. CDR3 sequence (DNA): TGTGCCAGCAGCTTGGATCGGCGGGGTATAAACGAGCAGTACGTC. It codes for CASSLDRRGINEQYV.